This T cell receptor beta chain was documented in a study of PD-1 blockade in classical Hodgkin lymphoma. Profiling relied on immunoSEQ multiplex PCR, and the TCRdb table lists in-frame clones only, not all of them. The sample records 14,000 to 15,000 clones, roughly 69% being singletons. On this clone: No antigen is known for it.

Study findings and constraints: Complete responders had baseline diversity similar to newly diagnosed patients.

Relapses following autologous stem cell transplantation were seen in all patients, with brentuximab vedotin exposure varying. Complete response, partial response or progressive disease constituted the best response categories observed. The CDR3 covers 14 residues. Trimming removed 3 bases at V and 3 bases at J, with 13 bases between. Germline-derived CDR1 and CDR2 are SGHRS and YFSETQ. The clonotype originates from a human donor with classical Hodgkin lymphoma. The chain uses TRBV5-1 and TRBJ2-7; perhaps TRBD1 as D (7 bases). The input for sequencing was peripheral blood mononuclear cells (PBMCs), taken at baseline. This CDR3 is CASSWGDSYYEQYF. The CDR3 region has the DNA TGCGCCAGCAGCTGGGGGGACAGTTACTACGAGCAGTACTTC.